This T cell receptor beta chain was recorded in a study of regulatory and conventional T cells in RAG deficiency. Study as a whole: CID or atypical SCID patients with hypomorphic RAG mutations often have autoimmunity. Points from the study as a whole: Omenn CD25-high CD127-low cells may be activated cells, not true Tregs. Omenn syndrome and CID/AS patients had approximately 91-fold fewer unique Treg TCR beta sequences, versus approximately 10-fold elsewhere. Control T-cell subsets had markedly higher Shannon entropy and lower Simpson indices than RAG-deficient patients.

Worth noting for this clone: Its antigen remains unknown.

Using immunoSEQ multiplex PCR, the repertoire was profiled, and TCRdb retains in-frame clones only, with some absent. The top ten clones hold approximately 1.5% of a sample with 8,000 to 10,000 clones, around 94% of them seen once. Blood CD4+ CD25-low CD127-high conventional T cells supplied the genomic DNA template. CDR1 SGDLS and CDR2 YYNGEE come from the germline V gene. The CDR3 runs 16 residues. V lost 0 bases, J lost 1 base, and 4 bases stayed unmatched. The receptor was derived from a human donor with RAG deficiency presenting as severe combined immunodeficiency. The chain has TRBV9 and TRBJ2-5; 9 positions match TRBD1. The material sequenced was CD4+ effector T cells sorted from blood. In DNA, the CDR3 is TGTGCCAGCAGCGTAGATGGGACAGGGCCCCAAGAGACCCAGTACTTC. It translates to CASSVDGTGPQETQYF.